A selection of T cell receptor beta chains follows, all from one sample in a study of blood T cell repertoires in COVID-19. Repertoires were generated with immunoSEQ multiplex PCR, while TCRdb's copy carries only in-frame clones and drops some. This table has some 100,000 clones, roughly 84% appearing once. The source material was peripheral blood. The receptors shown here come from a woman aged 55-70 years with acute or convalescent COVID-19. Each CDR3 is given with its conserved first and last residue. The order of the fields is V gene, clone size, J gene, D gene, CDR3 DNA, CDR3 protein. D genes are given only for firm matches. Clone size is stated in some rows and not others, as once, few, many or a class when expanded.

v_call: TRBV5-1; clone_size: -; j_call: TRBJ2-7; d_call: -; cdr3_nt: TGCGCCAGCAGCTTGGCAGGTCTGGGCCGGGGAAAGCAGTACTTC; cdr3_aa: CASSLAGLGRGKQYF
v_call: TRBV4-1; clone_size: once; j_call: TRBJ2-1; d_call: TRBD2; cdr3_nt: TGCGCCAGCAGGCCCCCTGGCGGGGGGGCCAATGAGCAGTTCTTC; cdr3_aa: CASRPPGGGANEQFF
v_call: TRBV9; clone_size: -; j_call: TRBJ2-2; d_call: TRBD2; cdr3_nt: TGTGCCAGCAGCGTAGGGCTAGCGGGGGGGAACACCGGGGAGCTGTTTTTT; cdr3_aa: CASSVGLAGGNTGELFF
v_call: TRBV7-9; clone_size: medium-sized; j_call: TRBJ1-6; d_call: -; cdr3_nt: TGTGCCAGCAGCTTAGGGTGGGAGAATTCACCCCTCCACTTT; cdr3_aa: CASSLGWENSPLHF
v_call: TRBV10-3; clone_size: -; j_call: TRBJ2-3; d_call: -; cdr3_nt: TGTGCCATCAGCCTTTATACCGACTCAGATACGCAGTATTTT; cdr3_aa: CAISLYTDSDTQYF
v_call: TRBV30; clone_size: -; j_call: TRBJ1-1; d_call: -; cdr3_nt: TGTGCCTGGAGCCCTAGGGCCCAGGGGTGGAACACTGAAGCTTTCTTT; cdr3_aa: CAWSPRAQGWNTEAFF
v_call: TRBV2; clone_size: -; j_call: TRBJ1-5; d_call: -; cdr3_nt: TGTGCCAGCAGTGGGGGGGAGCCCCATCGGGTGGAGAGCAATCAGCCCCAGCATTTT; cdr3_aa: CASSGGEPHRVESNQPQHF
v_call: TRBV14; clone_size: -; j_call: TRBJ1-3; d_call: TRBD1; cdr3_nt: TGTGCCAGCAGCCAAGATTCCTACAGGGGTATCTCTGGAAACACCATATATTTT; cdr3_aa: CASSQDSYRGISGNTIYF
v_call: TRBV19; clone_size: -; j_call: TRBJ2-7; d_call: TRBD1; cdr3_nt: TGTGCCAGTGGGCGGACAGGGTCCTACGAGCAGTACTTC; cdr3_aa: CASGRTGSYEQYF
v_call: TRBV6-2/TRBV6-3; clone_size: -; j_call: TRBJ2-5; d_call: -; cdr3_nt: TGTGCCAGCAGTCGGACTCGACAACAAGAGACCCAGTACTTC; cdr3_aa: CASSRTRQQETQYF
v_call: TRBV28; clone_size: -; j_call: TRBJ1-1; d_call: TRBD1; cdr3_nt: TGTGCCAGCCAGAGCTACGGACAGGTTAATGCCCTTGGAGCTTTCTTT; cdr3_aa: CASQSYGQVNALGAFF
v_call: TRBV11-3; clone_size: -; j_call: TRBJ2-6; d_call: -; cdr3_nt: TGTGCCAGCAGCTCCAAACTACTCTCTGGGGCCAACGTCCTGACTTTC; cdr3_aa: CASSSKLLSGANVLTF
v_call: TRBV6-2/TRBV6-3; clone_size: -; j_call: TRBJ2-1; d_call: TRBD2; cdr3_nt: TGTGCCAGCAGTTATAGCGGGGGTTCCTACAATGAGCAGTTCTTC; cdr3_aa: CASSYSGGSYNEQFF
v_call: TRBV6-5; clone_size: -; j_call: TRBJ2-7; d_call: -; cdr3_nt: TGTGCCAGCAGGAACTACAACTACGAGCAGTACTTC; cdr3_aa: CASRNYNYEQYF
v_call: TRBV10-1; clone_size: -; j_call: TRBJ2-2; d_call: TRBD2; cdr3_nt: TGCGCCAGTACCCGCGGGGGGGACACCGGGGAGCTGTTTTTT; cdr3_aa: CASTRGGDTGELFF
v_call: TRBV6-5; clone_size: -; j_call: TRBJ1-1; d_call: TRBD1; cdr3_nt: TGTGCCAGCAGTTATGACTTACAGGGGTTAACTGAAGCTTTCTTT; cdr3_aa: CASSYDLQGLTEAFF
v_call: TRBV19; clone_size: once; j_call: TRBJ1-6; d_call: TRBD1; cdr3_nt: TGTGCCAGTAGTACTGGACAGGGGTATTCACCCCTCCACTTT; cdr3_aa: CASSTGQGYSPLHF
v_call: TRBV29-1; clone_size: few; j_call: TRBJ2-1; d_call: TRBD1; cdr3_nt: TGCAGCGTGAGGACAGGGGAGTCCTACAATGAGCAGTTCTTC; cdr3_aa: CSVRTGESYNEQFF
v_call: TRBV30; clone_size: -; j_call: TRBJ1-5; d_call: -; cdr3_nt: TGTGCCTGGAGCGAGGGCACAAAAAGGTGGAATAGCAATCAGCCCCAGCATTTT; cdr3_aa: CAWSEGTKRWNSNQPQHF
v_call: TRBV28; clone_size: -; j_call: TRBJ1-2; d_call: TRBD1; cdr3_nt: TGTGCCAGCAGTTTATTCAACATCGGGACAGGGGACGGCTACACCTTC; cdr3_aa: CASSLFNIGTGDGYTF
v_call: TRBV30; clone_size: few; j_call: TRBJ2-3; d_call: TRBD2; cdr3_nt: TGTGCCTGCAAACCGGCCCAACTAGCGGGGGGGCCGAGAGATACGCAGTATTTT; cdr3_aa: CACKPAQLAGGPRDTQYF
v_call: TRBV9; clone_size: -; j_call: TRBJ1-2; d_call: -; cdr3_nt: TGTGCCAGCAGCGTCACAGGTGGGCTCTATGGCTACACCTTC; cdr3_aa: CASSVTGGLYGYTF
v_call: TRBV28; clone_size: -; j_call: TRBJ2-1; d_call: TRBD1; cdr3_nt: TGTGCCAGCAGTCCCCCCCGGGACAGCCCTAAGGATGAGCAGTTCTTC; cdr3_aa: CASSPPRDSPKDEQFF
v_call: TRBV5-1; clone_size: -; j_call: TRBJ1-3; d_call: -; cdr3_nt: TGCGCCAGCAGCATAGGGGAGGGAAGGGCTGGAAACACCATATATTTT; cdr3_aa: CASSIGEGRAGNTIYF
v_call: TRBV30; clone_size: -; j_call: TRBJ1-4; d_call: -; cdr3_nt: TGTGCCTGGAGCATTGGGGGGACTAATGAAAAACTGTTTTTT; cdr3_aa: CAWSIGGTNEKLFF
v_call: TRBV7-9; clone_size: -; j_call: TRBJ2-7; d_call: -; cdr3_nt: TGTGCCAGCAGCTTAGGCCCCAGCGAGCAGTACTTC; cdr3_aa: CASSLGPSEQYF
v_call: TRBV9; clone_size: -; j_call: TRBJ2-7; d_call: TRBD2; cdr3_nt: TGTGCCAGCAGCATATCTAGCGGGGGGTACGAGCAGTACTTC; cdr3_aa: CASSISSGGYEQYF
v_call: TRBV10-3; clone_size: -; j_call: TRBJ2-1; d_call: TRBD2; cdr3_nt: TGTGCCATCAGCATGACCGGGACTAGCGGGAGAAATGAGCAGTTCTTC; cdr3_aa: CAISMTGTSGRNEQFF
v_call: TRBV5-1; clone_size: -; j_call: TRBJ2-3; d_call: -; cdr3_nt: TGCGCCAGCAGCTTGGACTCCCCCACAGATACGCAGTATTTT; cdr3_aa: CASSLDSPTDTQYF
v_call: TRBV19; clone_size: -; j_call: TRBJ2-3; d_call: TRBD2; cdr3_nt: TGTGCCAGTAGTATCTCACTAGCGGGGATGGCAGATACGCAGTATTTT; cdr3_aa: CASSISLAGMADTQYF
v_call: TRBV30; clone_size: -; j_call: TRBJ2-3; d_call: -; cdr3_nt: TGTGCCTGGGACAAAACAGATACGCAGTATTTT; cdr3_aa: CAWDKTDTQYF
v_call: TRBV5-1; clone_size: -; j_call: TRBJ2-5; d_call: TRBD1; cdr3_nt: TGCGCCAGCAGCCCGGGACAGGGGGGGTCGGAGACCCAGTACTTC; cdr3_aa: CASSPGQGGSETQYF